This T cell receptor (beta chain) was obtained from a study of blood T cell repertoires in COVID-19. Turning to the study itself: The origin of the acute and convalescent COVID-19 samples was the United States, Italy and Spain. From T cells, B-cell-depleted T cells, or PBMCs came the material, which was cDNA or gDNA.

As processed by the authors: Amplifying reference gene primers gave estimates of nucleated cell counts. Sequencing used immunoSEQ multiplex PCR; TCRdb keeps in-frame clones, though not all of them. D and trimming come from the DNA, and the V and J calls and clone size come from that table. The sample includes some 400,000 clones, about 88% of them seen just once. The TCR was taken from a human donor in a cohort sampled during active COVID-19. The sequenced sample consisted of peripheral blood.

The CDR3 is CASSRASNAQYF. Here the CDR3 DNA reads TGTGCCAGCAGCCGGGCGAGTAATGCCCAGTACTTC. The V call is TRBV3-1 (or the pseudogene TRBV3-2), the J call TRBJ2-5; D gene ambiguous. With 4 bases removed from V and 9 bases from J, the gap between germline ends came to 12 bases. This CDR3 comprises 12 residues. CDR1 is LGHDT and CDR2 is YNNKEL in the germline V gene (reference sequence).